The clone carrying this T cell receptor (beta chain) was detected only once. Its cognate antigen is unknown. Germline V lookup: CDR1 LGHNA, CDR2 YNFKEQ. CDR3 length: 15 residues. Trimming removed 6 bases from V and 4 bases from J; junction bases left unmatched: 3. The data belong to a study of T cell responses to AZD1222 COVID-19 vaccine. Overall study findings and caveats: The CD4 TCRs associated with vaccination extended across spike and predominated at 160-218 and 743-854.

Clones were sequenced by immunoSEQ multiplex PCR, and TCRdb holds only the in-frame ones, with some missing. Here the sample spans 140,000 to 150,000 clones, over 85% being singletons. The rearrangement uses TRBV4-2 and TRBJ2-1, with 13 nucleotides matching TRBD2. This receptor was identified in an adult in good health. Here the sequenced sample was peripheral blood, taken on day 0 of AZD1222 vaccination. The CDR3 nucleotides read TGTGCCAGCAGACTGACTAGCGGGGGGTACAATGAGCAGTTCTTC. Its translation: CASRLTSGGYNEQFF.